This entry describes one TCR beta chain. No antigen is known for it. Profiling relied on immunoSEQ multiplex PCR, and the TCRdb table lists in-frame clones only, not all of them. The sample carries approximately 130,000 clones, just over 90% recorded once. These data originate in a study of OX40 agonist ivuxolimab in advanced cancers. Study background: Three patients had partial responses: one hepatocellular carcinoma, two cutaneous melanoma.

Study-level findings and limits: CD8+ T cells (on average) carried more expanded clones than CD4+ T cells.

Sequenced material: CD4+ or CD8+ T cells sorted from blood, taken in a trial of the OX40 agonist ivuxolimab. The clonotype originates from an adult with an advanced solid tumor such as melanoma, head and neck, liver or kidney cancer.

The CDR3 here is CASSLVRDEQFF. CDR3 nucleotides: TGTGCCAGCAGCTTAGTTAGGGATGAGCAGTTCTTC. The chain is built from TRBV7-9 and TRBJ2-1; D remains ambiguous. Germline assignment: CDR1 SEHNR and CDR2 FQNEAQ (reference sequence). This CDR3 contains 12 residues. The germline V and J ends were trimmed by 1 base and 8 bases, with 6 bases remaining between them.